These T cell receptor beta chains were read from a single sample in a study of cytomegalovirus exposure and HLA in healthy donors. The assay was immunoSEQ multiplex PCR, and TCRdb's table has in-frame clones only and misses some. The sample lists about 280,000 clones; around nine tenths were seen once. Material for sequencing was PBMCs. The source is a woman between 18 and 30 years old in good health and CMV-seronegative. The CDR3 runs from the conserved cysteine through the conserved F or W. Fields, in order: CDR3 protein, CDR3 DNA, CDR3 length, V gene, D gene, J gene, clone size. A D gene is named only where the DNA matches it firmly. Not all rows give a size; the values are once, few, many and, for expanded clones, a class.

CASSVGAVSYEQYF	TGTGCCAGCAGCGTAGGGGCAGTCTCCTACGAGCAGTACTTC	14	TRBV9	NA	TRBJ2-7	NA
CASRAGQVSHEQYF	TGTGCCAGCAGAGCGGGACAGGTCAGCCACGAGCAGTACTTC	14	TRBV28	NA	TRBJ2-7	NA
CAIRTGGSNQPQHF	TGTGCCATCCGGACAGGGGGTAGCAATCAGCCCCAGCATTTT	14	TRBV27	TRBD1	TRBJ1-5	NA
CASSYSRDRGDYGYTF	TGTGCCAGCAGTTACTCTCGAGACAGGGGAGACTATGGCTACACCTTC	16	TRBV6-5	TRBD1	TRBJ1-2	NA
CASSLGQTDTQYF	TGCGCCAGCAGCTTAGGACAGACAGATACGCAGTATTTT	13	TRBV5-1	NA	TRBJ2-3	NA
CASSFLSGHLSNQPQHF	TGTGCCAGCAGTTTTCTATCCGGACATCTAAGCAATCAGCCCCAGCATTTT	17	TRBV27	NA	TRBJ1-5	NA
CASRLSGATDTQYF	TGTGCCAGTCGTCTGAGCGGGGCTACAGATACGCAGTATTTT	14	TRBV19	TRBD2	TRBJ2-3	NA
CASSSTGGVATGELFF	TGTGCCAGCAGCTCCACGGGGGGGGTTGCCACCGGGGAGCTGTTTTTT	16	TRBV7-3	TRBD2	TRBJ2-2	few
CASSEQQGAVTGELFF	TGTGCCAGCAGTGAACAACAGGGGGCGGTCACCGGGGAGCTGTTTTTT	16	TRBV25-1	TRBD1	TRBJ2-2	NA
CASRGLAGENYNEQFF	TGTGCCAGCAGGGGACTAGCGGGGGAAAATTACAATGAGCAGTTCTTC	16	TRBV28	TRBD2	TRBJ2-1	NA
CASSHAAPMGTDTQYF	TGCGCCAGCAGTCACGCCGCCCCTATGGGCACAGATACGCAGTATTTT	16	TRBV10-2	NA	TRBJ2-3	NA
CASSEALLGARARETQYF	TGTGCCAGCAGTGAAGCGCTTCTAGGGGCGCGAGCCAGGGAGACCCAGTACTTC	18	TRBV6-1	NA	TRBJ2-5	NA
CASSLGSSYNSPLHF	TGTGCCAGCAGCTTGGGGAGCTCCTATAATTCACCCCTCCACTTT	15	TRBV5-6	NA	TRBJ1-6	NA
CASSVSFGSSYEQYF	TGTGCCAGCAGCGTATCGTTTGGCAGTTCCTACGAGCAGTACTTC	15	TRBV9	NA	TRBJ2-7	NA
CASSPPSIYEQYF	TGTGCCAGCTCACCACCGTCTATCTACGAGCAGTACTTC	13	TRBV18	NA	TRBJ2-7	NA